This T cell receptor (beta chain) was sequenced in a study of blood T cell repertoires in COVID-19. Clones were read by immunoSEQ multiplex PCR, and TCRdb kept only the in-frame ones, dropping some. The sample carries around 230,000 clones, 86% recorded once. The CDR3 is 15 residues long. V was trimmed by 4 bases and J by 2 bases, leaving 13 bases between them. Per the germline V gene, CDR1 is SNHLY and CDR2 is FYNNEI. The clonotype comes from a man aged 30 to 45 who had recovered from COVID-19. The sample consisted of peripheral blood. This chain joins TRBV2 and TRBJ2-3, with D uncertain. CDR3 region: CASSVTGFTTDTQYF. The CDR3 region has the DNA TGTGCCAGCAGTGTTACGGGTTTTACCACAGATACGCAGTATTTT.